A selection of T cell receptor beta chains follows, all from one sample in a study of blood T cells in healthy people across ages. TCRdb recomputed calls from the 5' RACE reads with MiXCR, one row per CDR3 protein. Among about 970,000 distinct CDR3 sequences listed, approximately 50% were seen once. The sample comprised blood. The receptors stem from a woman aged 60-75 years in good health. CDR3s include the opening cysteine and the closing phenylalanine or tryptophan. A D gene is named only where the DNA matches it firmly. Rows may omit the clone size; those that give it use once, few, many or a size class.

j_call	clone_size	d_call	v_call	cdr3_aa	cdr3_nt
TRBJ2-7	NA	NA	TRBV13	CASSLYPEKAYEQYF	TGTGCCAGCAGCTTATATCCCGAAAAAGCCTACGAGCAGTACTTC
TRBJ2-7	once	NA	TRBV2	CASSVAHGTYEQYF	TGTGCCAGCAGTGTAGCCCACGGGACCTACGAGCAGTACTTC
TRBJ1-1	few	NA	TRBV4-3	CASRLLGGNTEAFF	TGCGCCAGCAGACTCTTAGGGGGGAACACTGAAGCTTTCTTT
TRBJ2-1	NA	NA	TRBV20-1	CSAPGHLTYNEQFF	TGCAGTGCCCCGGGACACCTCACCTACAATGAGCAGTTCTTC
TRBJ2-3	few	NA	TRBV7-2	CASSSQGSPEDTQYF	TGTGCCAGCAGCTCACAGGGCTCCCCGGAAGATACGCAGTATTTT
TRBJ2-7	NA	NA	TRBV20-1	CSAQYARGGASEQYF	TGCAGTGCTCAATATGCTAGGGGGGGCGCAAGCGAGCAGTACTTC
TRBJ1-2	NA	NA	TRBV4-1	CASSHPPTGIANYGYTF	TGCGCCAGCAGCCACCCCCCCACGGGAATAGCTAACTATGGCTACACCTTC
TRBJ2-5	few	NA	TRBV30	CARKTVHPGGQETQYF	TGTGCCCGAAAAACGGTCCACCCCGGGGGTCAAGAGACCCAGTACTTC
TRBJ2-1	NA	NA	TRBV5-1	CASSFSEGIHEQFF	TGCGCCAGCAGCTTTTCGGAGGGGATCCATGAGCAGTTCTTC
TRBJ2-2	few	TRBD2	TRBV5-5	CASSPGFGRATGELFF	TGTGCCAGCAGCCCAGGTTTCGGGAGGGCCACCGGGGAGCTGTTTTTT